A selection of T cell receptor beta chains follows, all from one sample in a study of blood T cell repertoires in COVID-19. The table came from immunoSEQ multiplex PCR; TCRdb's copy has only in-frame clones and leaves some out. The sample consists of 310,000 or so clones, 91% of them appearing once. What was sequenced was peripheral blood. These TCRs come from a woman in her twenties or thirties with COVID-19, enrolled during active disease. The CDR3 runs from the conserved cysteine through the conserved F or W.

V gene: TRBV11-2; J gene: TRBJ1-1; CDR3 protein: CASSLKDRGRNTEAFF
V gene: TRBV5-4; J gene: TRBJ1-1; CDR3 protein: CASSSYRKNTEAFF
V gene: TRBV11-2; J gene: TRBJ2-1; CDR3 protein: CASSFRPLGAGNINEQFF
V gene: TRBV2; J gene: TRBJ2-2; CDR3 protein: CASRSGMNTGELFF
V gene: TRBV24-1; J gene: TRBJ2-1; CDR3 protein: CATSDSLTGSDEQFF
V gene: TRBV2; J gene: TRBJ1-5; CDR3 protein: CASSVNRVSNQPQHF
V gene: TRBV3-1/TRBV3-2; J gene: TRBJ1-4; CDR3 protein: CASSHRQGGREKLFF
V gene: TRBV4-1; J gene: TRBJ2-7; CDR3 protein: CASSQGLGSSYEQYF
V gene: TRBV11-2; J gene: TRBJ2-7; CDR3 protein: CASSLGSGRGYEQYF
V gene: TRBV6-1; J gene: TRBJ1-1; CDR3 protein: CASSEVSGIEAFF
V gene: TRBV5-8; J gene: TRBJ1-5; CDR3 protein: CASSFPGQGSNQPQHF
V gene: TRBV7-8; J gene: TRBJ1-1; CDR3 protein: CASSLAQGSVETFF
V gene: TRBV6-5; J gene: TRBJ2-7; CDR3 protein: CASTRPGGEQYF
V gene: TRBV3-1/TRBV3-2; J gene: TRBJ2-2; CDR3 protein: CASSQAGSYGELFF
V gene: TRBV30; J gene: TRBJ1-2; CDR3 protein: CAYHRGLDYGYTF
V gene: TRBV15; J gene: TRBJ1-4; CDR3 protein: CATSRDQKGQRATNEKLFF
V gene: TRBV30; J gene: TRBJ1-1; CDR3 protein: CAWSPGSVAEAFF
V gene: TRBV3-1/TRBV3-2; J gene: TRBJ2-1; CDR3 protein: CASSQSRDNEQFF
V gene: TRBV7-2; J gene: TRBJ2-7; CDR3 protein: CASSLISGGIGRQYF
V gene: TRBV28; J gene: TRBJ1-2; CDR3 protein: CASSPPDRTVRGYTF
V gene: TRBV18; J gene: TRBJ1-4; CDR3 protein: CASSPGQGTTNEKLFF
V gene: TRBV7-9; J gene: TRBJ2-7; CDR3 protein: CASSLGGTGGHYEQYF
V gene: TRBV7-2; J gene: TRBJ1-5; CDR3 protein: CASSLENQPQHF
V gene: TRBV18; J gene: TRBJ2-7; CDR3 protein: CASSPGRGRGYEQYF
V gene: TRBV5-5; J gene: TRBJ2-7; CDR3 protein: CASSARWESYEQYF
V gene: TRBV6-5; J gene: TRBJ2-5; CDR3 protein: CASISGRGEETQYF
V gene: TRBV7-9; J gene: TRBJ1-2; CDR3 protein: CASSLGLINYGYTF
V gene: TRBV3-1/TRBV3-2; J gene: TRBJ1-3; CDR3 protein: CASSQDLRRFGNTIYF
V gene: TRBV2; J gene: TRBJ1-4; CDR3 protein: CASSESGQINEKLFF
V gene: TRBV5-1; J gene: TRBJ2-7; CDR3 protein: CASSSPGLSTYEQYF
V gene: TRBV19; J gene: TRBJ2-1; CDR3 protein: CASSRASYNEQFF
V gene: TRBV19; J gene: TRBJ2-3; CDR3 protein: CASSIDHTSGRMRDTQYF
V gene: TRBV5-6; J gene: TRBJ1-5; CDR3 protein: CASSFGAGLGQPQHF
V gene: TRBV5-1; J gene: TRBJ2-5; CDR3 protein: CASSLQGPQETQYF
V gene: TRBV5-1; J gene: TRBJ2-1; CDR3 protein: CASSPSGVEQFF
V gene: TRBV28; J gene: TRBJ1-1; CDR3 protein: CASSWSRTGGNTEAFF
V gene: TRBV19; J gene: TRBJ1-1; CDR3 protein: CASREGGVGTEAFF
V gene: TRBV18; J gene: TRBJ2-7; CDR3 protein: CASSPPSGGEQYF
V gene: TRBV6-2/TRBV6-3; J gene: TRBJ2-1; CDR3 protein: CASSNRPGLAGDEQFF
V gene: TRBV4-1; J gene: TRBJ1-3; CDR3 protein: CASSHLTGDSGNTIYF
V gene: TRBV24-1; J gene: TRBJ1-6; CDR3 protein: CATSFPRNNSPLHF
V gene: TRBV15; J gene: TRBJ2-1; CDR3 protein: CATSRGSLAGGPHEQFF
V gene: TRBV20-1; J gene: TRBJ2-7; CDR3 protein: CSGQGPYEQYF
V gene: TRBV28; J gene: TRBJ2-1; CDR3 protein: CASSLDRNNEQFF
V gene: TRBV9; J gene: TRBJ2-1; CDR3 protein: CASSVVGAKRNEQFF
V gene: TRBV15; J gene: TRBJ1-1; CDR3 protein: CATSRSRDRSLSETEAFF
V gene: TRBV3-1/TRBV3-2; J gene: TRBJ1-1; CDR3 protein: CASSQVRTGGTEAFF
V gene: TRBV7-2; J gene: TRBJ1-1; CDR3 protein: CASSLRGTTNTEAFF
V gene: TRBV3-1/TRBV3-2; J gene: TRBJ2-7; CDR3 protein: CASSQGRTRTGEQYF
V gene: TRBV27; J gene: TRBJ1-6; CDR3 protein: CASSFQAIPNSPLHF
V gene: TRBV5-5; J gene: TRBJ1-5; CDR3 protein: CASSPSGRDYSNQPQHF
V gene: TRBV19; J gene: TRBJ2-5; CDR3 protein: CASKGGVRETQYF
V gene: TRBV2; J gene: TRBJ2-1; CDR3 protein: CASSERTSGRAAYNEQFF
V gene: TRBV10-3; J gene: TRBJ1-5; CDR3 protein: CAIRGEGGNQPQHF
V gene: TRBV4-2; J gene: TRBJ2-2; CDR3 protein: CASSPGLAGGGDPGELFF
V gene: TRBV6-5; J gene: TRBJ1-1; CDR3 protein: CASSYSARGNTEAFF